This T cell receptor (beta chain) appears in the sequencing data of a study of identical twins. The CDR3 totals 17 residues. Germline V gene data show CDR1 as SEHNR and CDR2 as FQNEAQ (reference sequence). With 2 bases clipped from V and 4 bases from J, the junction kept 9 bases outside the gene matches. Healthy Caucasian individuals made up all the donors. TCRdb re-called the 5' RACE reads with MiXCR, one entry per CDR3 protein. The table records 1.5 million or so distinct CDR3 sequences, under 35% of them present only once. The source of this sequence is a newborn girl in good health. The sequenced sample was cord blood. The V gene is TRBV7-9, the J gene TRBJ1-5, with 9 bases that match TRBD1. The CDR3 region is CASSLWTGDGSNQPQHF. CDR3 DNA: TGTGCCAGCAGCTTATGGACAGGGGACGGGAGTAATCAGCCCCAGCATTTT.